What follows is one T cell receptor beta chain and its context. The antigen is not known. Treatment indicated: treatment-naive control, cytoreductive nephrectomy. Germline loops: CDR1 SGHVS, CDR2 FNYEAQ. Trimming cost V 3 bases and J 7 bases, with 9 bases left between them. This CDR3 spans 13 amino acids. This sample stems from a study of radiation and T cells in renal cell carcinoma. The data were produced by immunoSEQ multiplex PCR, yet TCRdb's version contains in-frame clones alone and is incomplete. The table lists 18,000 or so clones, approximately 59% of them singletons. Whole-study results and caveats: Compared with controls, irradiated tumors showed greater TCR clonality.

The sequencing used tumor tissue, collected from a patient whose treatment was nephrectomy without radiotherapy. The chain links TRBV7-6 to TRBJ1-4, with unresolved D. This receptor was taken from a man in his forties or fifties with renal cell carcinoma. The CDR3 loop is CASSLTMSEKLFF. In DNA, the CDR3 is TGTGCCAGCAGCTTGACGATGAGTGAAAAACTGTTTTTT.